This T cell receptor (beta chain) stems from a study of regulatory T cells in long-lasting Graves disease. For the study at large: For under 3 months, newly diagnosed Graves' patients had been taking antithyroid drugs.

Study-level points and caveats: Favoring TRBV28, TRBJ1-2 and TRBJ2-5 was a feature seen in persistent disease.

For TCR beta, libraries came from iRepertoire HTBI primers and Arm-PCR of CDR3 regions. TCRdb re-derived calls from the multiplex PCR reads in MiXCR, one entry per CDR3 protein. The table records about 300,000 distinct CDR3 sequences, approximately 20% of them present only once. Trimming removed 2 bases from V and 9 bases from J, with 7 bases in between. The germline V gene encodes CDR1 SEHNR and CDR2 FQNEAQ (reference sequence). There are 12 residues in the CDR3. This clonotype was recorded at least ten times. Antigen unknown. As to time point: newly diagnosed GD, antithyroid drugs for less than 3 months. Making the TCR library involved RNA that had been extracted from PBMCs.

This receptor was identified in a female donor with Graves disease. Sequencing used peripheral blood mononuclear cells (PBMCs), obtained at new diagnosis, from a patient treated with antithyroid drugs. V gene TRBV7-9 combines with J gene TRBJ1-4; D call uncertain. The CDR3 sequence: CASSLSQQKLFF. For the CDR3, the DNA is TGTGCCAGCAGCTTAAGCCAGCAAAAACTGTTTTTT.